The text below deals with one T cell receptor beta chain. The record originates from a study of blood T cell repertoires in COVID-19. Background on the study: Spain, Italy and the United States supplied samples that represented acute and convalescent COVID-19. T cells, B-cell-depleted T cells, or PBMCs supplied cDNA or gDNA.

J was trimmed by 0 bases and V by 2 bases; bases with no gene match: 6. The length of the CDR3 is 17 residues. Authors' methods: Amplification of reference gene primers was used by the study to estimate nucleated cell counts. The repertoire was sequenced with immunoSEQ multiplex PCR; TCRdb's copy has only in-frame clones and lacks some. D and trimming were read from the DNA, whereas the V and J calls and clone size are those reported in that table. The sample carries about 230,000 clones, approximately 88% recorded once. The receptor comes from a man in his forties or fifties with acute or convalescent COVID-19. The sample was peripheral blood. The genes are TRBV23-1 and TRBJ1-5, with TRBD1 matching 8 bases. TRBV23-1 is assigned to the ORF class and has an uncertain function. DNA for the CDR3: TGCGCCAGCAGTCAACTAGGGGACAGGTCTAGCAATCAGCCCCAGCATTTT. Its protein product is CASSQLGDRSSNQPQHF.